Following are 26 T cell receptor beta chains from one sample sequenced in a study of OX40 agonist ivuxolimab in advanced cancers. Produced via immunoSEQ multiplex PCR; TCRdb's table is partial and in-frame only. Of under 20,000 clones in the sample, about 70% were seen once. Sequences were derived from CD4+ or CD8+ T cells sorted from blood, sampled in a trial of the OX40 agonist ivuxolimab. Every receptor here comes from an adult with an advanced solid tumor such as melanoma, head and neck, liver or kidney cancer.

The chain joins TRBV16 to TRBJ1-2; TRBD1 aligns across 8 bases. V lost 7 bases and J lost 6; bases outside the gene matches: 10. There are 14 residues in the CDR3. The V gene's germline CDR1 is KGHSY and CDR2 FQNENV. The CDR3 protein is CASTHIRTGNGYTF. Written as DNA, the CDR3 is TGTGCCAGCACCCACATTCGGACAGGGAATGGCTACACCTTC.

This clone was detected a few times. V gene TRBV18 combines with J gene TRBJ2-1; TRBD2 might be the D (7 bases). The V end lost 0 bases, the J end lost 2 bases, and 11 bases lay between the germline ends. Per germline, CDR1 KGHSH and CDR2 LQKENI. The CDR3 covers 16 residues. The CDR3 loop is CASSPPGGGPYNEQFF. CDR3 sequence (DNA): TGTGCCAGCTCACCACCGGGAGGGGGGCCCTACAATGAGCAGTTCTTC.

The CDR3: CASSSDQRMNTEAFF. CDR3 in DNA: TGTGCCAGCAGCAGCGACCAACGGATGAACACTGAAGCTTTCTTT. The chain links TRBV13 to TRBJ1-1; D is ambiguous. V was clipped by 5 bases and J by 0 bases, with 13 bases between them. The CDR3 length is 15 residues. Germline V CDR1 and CDR2: PRHDT, FYEKMQ (reference sequence).

V and J are TRBV25-1 and TRBJ2-1; D may be TRBD2 (5 bases). The CDR3 runs 16 residues. The germline V gene has CDR1 MGHDK and CDR2 SYGVNS. V was pared by 5 bases and J by 4 bases, with 18 bases between. The CDR3 DNA is TGTGCCAGCAGTCCTACTACAGCGGTGTTATACAATGAGCAGTTCTTC. This sequence encodes CASSPTTAVLYNEQFF.

The chain carries TRBV28 and TRBJ1-5; the D gene is possibly TRBD1 (5 bases). Germline V lookup: CDR1 MDHEN, CDR2 SYDVKM. The V end lost 6 bases, the J end lost 3 bases, and 18 bases lay between the germline ends. The length of the CDR3 is 16 residues. Here the CDR3 reads CASRKGPFDPNQPQHF. CDR3 DNA: TGTGCCAGCAGGAAGGGACCCTTCGATCCCAATCAGCCCCAGCATTTT.

CDR3 amino acids: CASSVGLATYNEQFF. Written as DNA, the CDR3 is TGTGCCAGCAGCGTGGGACTAGCAACTTACAATGAGCAGTTCTTC. The chain carries TRBV9 and TRBJ2-1, with TRBD2 matching 9 bases. The length of the CDR3 is 15 residues. Germline V lookup: CDR1 SGDLS, CDR2 YYNGEE. With V trimmed by 2 bases and J by 4 bases, 4 bases remained unmatched.

The CDR3 reads CASSPNFPGGGEQFF. In DNA, the CDR3 is TGTGCCAGCAGTCCAAATTTCCCAGGGGGCGGTGAGCAGTTCTTC. The J gene is TRBJ2-1, the V gene TRBV27; 8 bases are shared with TRBD1. The CDR3 loop spans 15 amino acids. The germline V gene has CDR1 MNHEY and CDR2 SMNVEV (reference sequence). J lost 9 bases, V lost 5 bases, and 12 bases had no gene match.

The V call is TRBV11-2, the J call TRBJ1-2; D call uncertain. The CDR3 length is 13 residues. Germline V lookup: CDR1 SGHAT, CDR2 FQNNGV. Trimming stripped 1 base from V and 13 bases from J, with 16 bases between. The CDR3 loop reads CASSLVVSPLGTF. Here the CDR3 DNA reads TGTGCCAGCAGCTTAGTGGTGTCTCCCCTCGGCACCTTC. The whole variable domain, remainder taken from reference TRBV11-2 and TRBJ1-2, is EAGVAQSPRYKIIEKRQSVAFWCNPISGHATLYWYQQILGQGPKLLIQFQNNGVVDDSQLPKDRFSAERLKGVDSTLKIQPAKLEDSAVYLCASSLVVSPLGTFGSGTRLTVV.

J is TRBJ2-7 and V is TRBV28, with 7 positions matching TRBD2. Germline V gene data show CDR1 as MDHEN and CDR2 as SYDVKM. This CDR3 is built from 15 residues. The junction had 11 bases not matched to a gene; V was cut back by 5 bases and J by 4 bases. The CDR3 is CASSQGTWEGYEQYF. The CDR3 nucleotides read TGTGCCAGCAGTCAAGGGACGTGGGAGGGGTACGAGCAGTACTTC.

The chain uses TRBV7-3 and TRBJ2-1; the match to TRBD1 covers 7 bases. Germline CDR1 SGHTA, CDR2 FQGTGA. Trimming cost V 5 bases and J 5 bases; bases outside gene matches: 3. The CDR3 covers 13 residues. CDR3 loop: CASSRDSHNEQFF. CDR3 nucleotides: TGTGCCAGCAGCAGGGACAGCCACAATGAGCAGTTCTTC.

V usage is TRBV6-5 and J usage is TRBJ2-1; 10 nucleotides line up with TRBD2. After removal of 7 bases from V and 7 bases from J, the junction contained 10 bases not matched to a gene. In germline, CDR1 is MNHEY, CDR2 SVGAGI. The CDR3 is made up of 15 amino acids. The CDR3 sequence: CASNQGSGGLNEQFF. CDR3 DNA sequence: TGTGCCAGCAATCAGGGTAGCGGGGGGCTAAATGAGCAGTTCTTC.

To note about this clone: The germline gene is not matched at one end of the junction; a read error may be the cause. This chain's CDR3 is CASSPWVSVRF. Written as DNA, the CDR3 is TGTGCCAGCAGCCCCTGGGTCTCGGTCCGCTTC. The V gene is TRBV5-4, the J gene TRBJ1-2; D unclear. Germline CDR1 and CDR2: SGHNT and YYREEE (reference sequence). The CDR3 length is 11 residues.

The chain recombines TRBV28 with TRBJ2-7; 16 nucleotides align to TRBD2. This CDR3 is 20 amino acids long. CDR1 MDHEN and CDR2 SYDVKM come from the germline V gene. V lost 4 bases to trimming and J lost 4 bases; unmatched junction nucleotides: 16. This CDR3 reads CASSYQEGTSGREGFYEQYF. As DNA, the CDR3 is TGTGCCAGCAGTTACCAGGAGGGGACTAGCGGGAGGGAGGGGTTTTACGAGCAGTACTTC. Complete variable domain (other parts from reference TRBV28 and TRBJ2-7): DVKVTQSSRYLVKRTGEKVFLECVQDMDHENMFWYRQDPGLGLRLIYFSYDVKMKEKGDIPEGYSVSREKKERFSLILESASTNQTSMYLCASSYQEGTSGREGFYEQYFGPGTRLTVT.

The V call is TRBV12-5, the J call TRBJ2-1; TRBD1 might be the D (5 bases). Germline lookup yields CDR1 LGHNT and CDR2 FRNRAP. V was shortened by 1 base and J by 4 bases, with 11 bases between the two germline ends. The CDR3 consists of 15 residues. The DNA of the CDR3 is TGTGCTAGTGGTTTGGCCCAGGGAATATACAATGAGCAGTTCTTC. Its translation is CASGLAQGIYNEQFF.

This clone occurred many times. The rearrangement uses TRBV16 and TRBJ1-2; D unresolved. The V gene lost 0 bases and the J gene lost 2 bases, with 13 bases spanning the gap. The CDR3 loop spans 16 amino acids. The germline gives CDR1 KGHSY, CDR2 FQNENV. The CDR3 region has the DNA TGTGCCAGCAGCCAATCAGCAGGCGAGCTAAACTATGGCTACACCTTC. Encoded protein: CASSQSAGELNYGYTF.

The rearrangement links TRBV2 to TRBJ1-4, with D hard to call. Trimming left V 8 bases short and J 0 bases short, with 4 bases between. Germline lookup yields CDR1 SNHLY and CDR2 FYNNEI. There are 12 residues in the CDR3. CDR3 sequence: CASLSTNEKLFF. For the CDR3, the DNA is TGTGCCAGCCTTTCAACTAATGAAAAACTGTTTTTT.

This chain uses TRBV5-1 with TRBJ1-1; 11 nucleotides match TRBD1. The germline gives CDR1 SGHRS, CDR2 YFSETQ. After removal of 4 bases from V and 1 base from J, the junction contained 6 bases not matched to a gene. This CDR3 is 16 amino acids long. The CDR3 coding sequence is TGCGCCAGCAGCAAGGACAGGGGGCCTGAGAACACTGAAGCTTTCTTT. Its protein product is CASSKDRGPENTEAFF.

The gene calls are TRBV6-5 and TRBJ2-7; D is unresolved. Germline V gene lookup returns CDR1 MNHEY and CDR2 SVGAGI. Trimming pared 7 bases from V and 4 bases from J, leaving 8 bases between. The CDR3 sequence is 11 residues long. CDR3 DNA: TGTGCCAGCACGGGCCCTTACGAGCAGTACTTC. Translation gives CASTGPYEQYF.

The chain joins TRBV19 to TRBJ1-1, with no clear D. The CDR3 length is 13 residues. The V end lost 11 bases, the J end lost 1 base, and 14 bases lay between the germline ends. Germline V gene data show CDR1 as LNHDA and CDR2 as SQIVND (reference sequence). Here the CDR3 reads CAVTSGGNTEAFF. The CDR3 DNA reads TGTGCCGTCACGAGTGGCGGGAACACTGAAGCTTTCTTT.

Written as DNA, the CDR3 is TGTGCCTGGAGTAAGTACAGGGGGCCCTACAATGAGCAGTTCTTC. This encodes CAWSKYRGPYNEQFF. V and J are TRBV30 and TRBJ2-1; 9 positions match TRBD1. Germline V lookup: CDR1 GTSNPN, CDR2 SVGIG (reference sequence). J gave up 2 bases and V 2 bases, and 4 bases lay outside the gene matches. The length of the CDR3 is 15 residues.

The rearrangement uses TRBV19 and TRBJ2-3; 11 bases match TRBD2. V lost 5 bases and J lost 0; bases outside the gene matches: 10. The CDR3 runs to 18 residues. Germline CDR1 LNHDA, CDR2 SQIVND (reference sequence). The CDR3, as DNA: TGTGCCAGTAGTCCCGGACTAGCGGGCCTGCCTAGCACAGATACGCAGTATTTT. This sequence encodes CASSPGLAGLPSTDTQYF.

This clone has a handful of counts. This chain joins TRBV2 and TRBJ2-1; 7 positions agree with TRBD1. Germline V gene data show CDR1 as SNHLY and CDR2 as FYNNEI. Trimming at V came to 3 bases and at J to 5 bases, leaving 4 bases not matched to a gene. The CDR3 contains 14 residues. CDR3 sequence: CASSEGTAHNEQFF. For the CDR3, the DNA is TGTGCCAGCAGTGAGGGGACAGCCCACAATGAGCAGTTCTTC.

The chain has TRBV19 and TRBJ2-1; TRBD1 matches 8 bases. The CDR3 runs to 15 residues. With V trimmed by 6 bases and J by 2 bases, 6 bases remained unmatched. Germline lookup yields CDR1 LNHDA and CDR2 SQIVND (reference sequence). CDR3 residues: CASSTDRAAYNEQFF. The DNA of the CDR3 is TGTGCCAGTAGCACGGACAGGGCGGCCTACAATGAGCAGTTCTTC.

V usage is TRBV6-5 and J usage is TRBJ1-5; D is unclear. V dropped 5 bases and J dropped 6 bases, with 11 bases sitting between them. The CDR3 has 13 residues. CDR1 and CDR2 from the germline V gene are MNHEY and SVGAGI. The CDR3 sequence is CASSMEGGQPQHF. DNA for the CDR3: TGTGCCAGCAGTATGGAGGGAGGTCAGCCCCAGCATTTT.

The table lists this clone with a count of one. The V call is TRBV7-8, the J call TRBJ2-1; TRBD2 matches 13 bases. Germline trimming cut 4 bases from V and 7 bases from J; bases unmatched to any gene: 4. CDR3 size: 15 residues. Germline loops: CDR1 SGHVS, CDR2 FQNEAQ. The CDR3 DNA follows: TGTGCCAGCAGCTCGACTAGCGGGGGGTTGAATGAGCAGTTCTTC. Protein: CASSSTSGGLNEQFF.

A remark on this clone: Relative to the germline gene, one junction end is altered; a read error may explain this. The chain has TRBV5-5 and TRBJ2-7; 9 nucleotides agree with TRBD1. The CDR3 runs to 15 residues. The germline CDR1 and CDR2 sequences are SGHKS and YYEKEE (reference sequence). CDR3 sequence reads: CASSQDDTGGDEQYF. DNA for the CDR3: TGCGCCAGCAGCCAAGATGACACAGGGGGCGACGAGCAGTACTTC.